The subject of this entry is one T cell receptor beta chain. The sample is drawn from a study of shared clonotypes between healthy human individuals. Study-wide context: The study enrolled two women and a few men aged 18 to 49.

In the authors' workflow: ImmunoSEQ only sent back junction sequences with no quality scores, so filtering was done differently. Libraries were prepared by immunoSEQ multiplex PCR; TCRdb keeps only in-frame clonotypes and omits some of them. V and J calls and clone size are given by that table; D and trimming were obtained from the DNA. The sample yields some 470,000 clones, over 65% seen once. This CDR3 is built from 14 residues. V lost 6 bases, J lost 0 bases, and 9 bases lay in between. Germline lookup yields CDR1 MNHNS and CDR2 SASEGT. The sequenced material came from PBMCs. The receptor's source is a woman aged 40 to 50 in good health. Some clones in this sample may be carry-over from other donors' samples. The chain recombines TRBV6-1 with TRBJ1-5; D call uncertain. CDR3 nucleotides: TGTGCCAGCAGGGCATTTCTTAGCAATCAGCCCCAGCATTTT. It yields the protein CASRAFLSNQPQHF.